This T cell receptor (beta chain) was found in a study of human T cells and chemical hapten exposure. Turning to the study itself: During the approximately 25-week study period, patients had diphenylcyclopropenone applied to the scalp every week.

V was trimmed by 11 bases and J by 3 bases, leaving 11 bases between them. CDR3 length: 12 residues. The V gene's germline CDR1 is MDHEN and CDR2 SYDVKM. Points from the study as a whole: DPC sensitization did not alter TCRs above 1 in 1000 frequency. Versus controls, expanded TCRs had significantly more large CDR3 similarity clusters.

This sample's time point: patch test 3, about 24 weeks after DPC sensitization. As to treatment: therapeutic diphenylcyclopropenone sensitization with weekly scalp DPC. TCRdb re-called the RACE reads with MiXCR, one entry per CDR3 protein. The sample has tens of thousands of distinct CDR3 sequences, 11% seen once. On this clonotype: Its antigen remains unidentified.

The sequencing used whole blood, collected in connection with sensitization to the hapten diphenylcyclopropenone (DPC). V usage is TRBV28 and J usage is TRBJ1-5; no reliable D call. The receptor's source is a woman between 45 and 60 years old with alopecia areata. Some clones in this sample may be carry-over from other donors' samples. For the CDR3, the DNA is TGTGCCTCTAGGGAGGTCAATCAGCCCCAGCATTTT. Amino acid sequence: CASREVNQPQHF.